The TCR beta chain under discussion was sequenced for a study of blood T cell repertoires in COVID-19. Study overall: The study drew acute and convalescent COVID-19 samples from the United States, Italy and Spain.

TCRdb keeps only in-frame clones here, not all; method: immunoSEQ multiplex PCR. The sample holds approximately 440,000 clones, less than 95% seen once. Cohort 3 recovery required two negative PCRs, clearance, or symptom resolution. V was pared by 4 bases and J by 3 bases, with 8 bases of the junction left unmatched. Germline V gene data show CDR1 as LNHDA and CDR2 as SQIVND (reference sequence). This CDR3 is 16 amino acids long. The sequencing input was PBMCs or T cells enriched from blood (not recorded which). The rearrangement joins TRBV19 to TRBJ1-5; 8 nucleotides align to TRBD1. The TCR comes from a man younger than 35 who had recovered from COVID-19. The CDR3 coding sequence is TGTGCCAGTAGTAACTCGGACAGGGAGCTCAATCAGCCCCAGCATTTT. Amino acids: CASSNSDRELNQPQHF. The full variable domain, rest sourced from reference TRBV19 and TRBJ1-5, is DGGITQSPKYLFRKEGQNVTLSCEQNLNHDAMYWYRQDPGQGLRLIYYSQIVNDFQKGDIAEGYSVSREKKESFPLTVTSAQKNPTAFYLCASSNSDRELNQPQHFGDGTRLSIL.